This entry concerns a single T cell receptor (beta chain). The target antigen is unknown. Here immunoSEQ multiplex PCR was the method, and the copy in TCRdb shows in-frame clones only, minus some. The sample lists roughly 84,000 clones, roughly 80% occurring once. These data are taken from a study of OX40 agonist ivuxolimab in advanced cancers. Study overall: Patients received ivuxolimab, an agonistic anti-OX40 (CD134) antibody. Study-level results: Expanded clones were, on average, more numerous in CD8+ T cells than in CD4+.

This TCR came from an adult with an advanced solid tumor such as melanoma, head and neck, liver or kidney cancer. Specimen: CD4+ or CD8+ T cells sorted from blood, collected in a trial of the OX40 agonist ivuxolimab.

The CDR3 region has the DNA TGTGCCAGCAGCCCAACTATGGAGCGCGGGGCTTTGAGCAATCAGCCCCAGCATTTT. The encoded protein is CASSPTMERGALSNQPQHF. The V gene is TRBV4-2, the J gene TRBJ1-5; possibly TRBD1 for D (5 bases). CDR3 length: 19 amino acids. Looked up from germline, CDR1 is LGHNA and CDR2 is YNFKEQ. Trimming shortened V by 4 bases and J by 1 base, and 23 bases separated the two germline ends.